A selection of T cell receptor beta chains follows, all from one sample in a study of blood T cells in healthy people across ages. One entry per CDR3 protein, called by TCRdb with MiXCR from the 5' RACE reads. The sample carries 700,000 or so distinct CDR3 sequences, around two fifths recorded once. Sequencing was done on a sample of blood. Receptor source: an elderly man in good health. Each CDR3 is given with its conserved first and last residue. D genes are given only for firm matches. Not every row has a clone size; where given, it reads once, few, many or a size class.

J | size | V | D | DNA | CDR3
TRBJ2-2 | once | TRBV7-3 | TRBD2 | TGTGCCAGCAGCTTATTGATTCCCCCTAGGCCGCGGGCGGGAGGGCCGCACACCGGGGAGCTGTTTTTT | CASSLLIPPRPRAGGPHTGELFF
TRBJ2-3 | NA | TRBV12-3/TRBV12-4 | NA | TGTGCCAGCAAGGTGACCGGGAGCACAGATACGCAGTATTTT | CASKVTGSTDTQYF
TRBJ2-5 | many | TRBV4-3 | NA | TGCGCCAGCAGCCGCCAAAGGGCGGAGACCCAGTACTTC | CASSRQRAETQYF
TRBJ1-2 | NA | TRBV29-1 | NA | TGCAGCGTTGATCTGGGAAGCGGCTACACCTTC | CSVDLGSGYTF
TRBJ2-3 | NA | TRBV6-2/TRBV6-3 | NA | TGTGCCAGCCCCCGACTCGGACAGATCACAGATACGCAGTATTTT | CASPRLGQITDTQYF
TRBJ1-4 | NA | TRBV27 | NA | TGTGCCAGCAGAAGGATAACTAATGAAAAACTGTTTTTT | CASRRITNEKLFF
TRBJ2-3 | NA | TRBV7-2 | TRBD2 | TGTGCCAGCAGCTTAGGGGGACTAGCGGGGGGCCTGTATTATACGCAGTATTTT | CASSLGGLAGGLYYTQYF
TRBJ1-5 | NA | TRBV27 | NA | TGTGCCAGCAGTTTAGGCAGCGAACCCAATCAGCCCCAGCATTTT | CASSLGSEPNQPQHF
TRBJ2-1 | few | TRBV10-1 | NA | TGCGCCAGCAGTGAGACCTATCGGGCGGGAGAGCAGTTCTTC | CASSETYRAGEQFF
TRBJ2-4 | few | TRBV7-2 | NA | TGTGCCAGCAGCCTGGCCGGGGGCGCAGCCAAAAACATTCAGTACTTC | CASSLAGGAAKNIQYF
TRBJ1-6 | NA | TRBV6-1 | TRBD1 | TGTGCCAGCAGTGCCGGGACAGGGGGCGTCCCGGGTTCACCCCTCCACTTT | CASSAGTGGVPGSPLHF
TRBJ2-1 | NA | TRBV19 | NA | TGTGCCAGTAGTATAGATCTCCGGCTATACAATGAGCAGTTCTTC | CASSIDLRLYNEQFF
TRBJ2-7 | NA | TRBV6-6 | NA | TGTGCCAGCAGTTACTCATCGTACAATGAGCAGTACTTC | CASSYSSYNEQYF
TRBJ2-5 | few | TRBV11-2 | NA | TGTGCCAGCAGCTTAGCAGCAGGCTCGGAGACCCAGTACTTC | CASSLAAGSETQYF
TRBJ1-5 | few | TRBV2 | NA | TGTGCCAGCAGTAGGGTGTTGGGGAGCCAGCCCCAGCATTTT | CASSRVLGSQPQHF
TRBJ2-1 | few | TRBV7-9 | NA | TGTGCCAGCAGCCTTTCCCTCCCTTACAATGAGCAGTTCTTC | CASSLSLPYNEQFF
TRBJ2-2 | NA | TRBV12-3/TRBV12-4 | NA | TGTGCCAGCAGTTACCGGCAGGGGAGGACCGGGGAGCTGTTTTTT | CASSYRQGRTGELFF
TRBJ1-2 | NA | TRBV20-1 | NA | TGCAGTGCTAGAGATGACCTATACTATGGCTACACCTTC | CSARDDLYYGYTF
TRBJ1-4 | few | TRBV29-1 | NA | TGCAGCGTTGTGAATAATGAAAAACTGTTTTTT | CSVVNNEKLFF
TRBJ1-1 | NA | TRBV5-1 | TRBD1 | TGCGCCAGCAGCTTGGGGACAGGAGTAACTCCTGAAGCTTTCTTT | CASSLGTGVTPEAFF